A few counts support the clone carrying this T cell receptor beta chain. Its antigen is unknown. In making TCR beta libraries, quantitative 5'-RACE with molecular barcodes was used. Via MiXCR, TCRdb re-called the 5' RACE reads, giving one row per CDR3 protein. The sample consists of 700,000 to 1,000,000 distinct CDR3 sequences, over 9.5% of them appearing once. The CDR3 loop spans 16 amino acids. V lost 8 bases, J lost 3 bases, and 20 bases lay in between. The germline V gene has CDR1 KGHSH and CDR2 LQKENI. The data stem from a study of CD8 T cells in ankylosing spondylitis. Study-level points and caveats: Blood from ankylosing spondylitis patients appeared to carry a characteristic roughly 8-variant TCR beta motif. Clones linked with disease were CD8+ and fairly uncommon in the peripheral blood.

The sequence came from a male donor with ankylosing spondylitis. This chain links TRBV18 with TRBJ1-5; tentative D call: TRBD1 (6 bases). Sequenced: blood, either unsorted or a sorted T cell fraction (not recorded which). The CDR3 nucleotides read TGTGCCAGCACCCCCGGCGGCAGGGGTTCCAATCAGCCCCAGCATTTT. Translation: CASTPGGRGSNQPQHF.